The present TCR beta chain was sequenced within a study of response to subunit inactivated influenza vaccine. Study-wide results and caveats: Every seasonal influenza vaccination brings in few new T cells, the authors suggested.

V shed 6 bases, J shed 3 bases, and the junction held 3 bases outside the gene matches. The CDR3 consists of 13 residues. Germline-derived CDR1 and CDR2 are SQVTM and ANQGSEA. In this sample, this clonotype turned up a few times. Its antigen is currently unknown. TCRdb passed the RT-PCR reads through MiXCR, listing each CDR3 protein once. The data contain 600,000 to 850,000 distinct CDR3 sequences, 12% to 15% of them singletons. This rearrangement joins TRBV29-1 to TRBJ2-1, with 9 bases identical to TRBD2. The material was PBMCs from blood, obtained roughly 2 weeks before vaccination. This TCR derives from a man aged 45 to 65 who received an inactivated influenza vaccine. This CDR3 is CSVGLANYNEQFF. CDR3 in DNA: TGCAGCGTCGGACTAGCGAACTACAATGAGCAGTTCTTC.